These 30 T cell receptor beta chains were all obtained from the same sample, sequenced in a study of blood T cell repertoires in COVID-19. The protocol was immunoSEQ multiplex PCR, while the TCRdb copy is restricted to in-frame clones and leaves out a portion. The data show 250,000 to 350,000 clones, around 90% seen once. Input material: peripheral blood. Receptors were obtained from a woman between 50 and 59 years old who had recovered from COVID-19.

Details on this clone: Other DNA sequences in this sample translate to the same CDR3. The V and J genes are TRBV19 and TRBJ2-1, with no clear D. Germline CDR1 is LNHDA and CDR2 is SQIVND (reference sequence). This CDR3 region has 12 residues. The germline V and J ends were trimmed by 8 bases and 4 bases, with 9 bases remaining between them. CDR3 DNA: TGTGCCAGTCTCGGTGGTTACAATGAGCAGTTCTTC. It is translated as CASLGGYNEQFF.

This clone appeared a single time. The V and J genes are TRBV7-9 and TRBJ2-1, with TRBD2 matching 8 bases. Looked up from germline, CDR1 is SEHNR and CDR2 is FQNEAQ (reference sequence). Trimming took 5 bases from V and 8 from J; bases not matched to a gene: 11. The CDR3 is 15 amino acids. The CDR3 spells CASSVGLALRDEQFF. The CDR3 DNA is TGTGCCAGCAGCGTAGGACTAGCATTGCGCGATGAGCAGTTCTTC. The variable domain in full, with the rest retrieved from reference TRBV7-9 and TRBJ2-1, is DTGVSQNPRHKITKRGQNVTFRCDPISEHNRLYWYRQTLGQGPEFLTYFQNEAQLEKSRLLSDRFSAERPKGSFSTLEIQRTEQGDSAMYLCASSVGLALRDEQFFGPGTRLTVL.

The J gene is TRBJ1-2, the V gene TRBV6-5, with 10 nucleotides matching TRBD1. The CDR3 spans 14 residues. Trimming cost V 6 bases and J 8 bases; bases outside gene matches: 9. Germline V gene sequence: CDR1 MNHEY, CDR2 SVGAGI. CDR3 protein: CASRGIGTGAGYTF. Here the CDR3 DNA reads TGTGCCAGCAGAGGAATAGGGACAGGGGCCGGCTACACCTTC.

The V gene is TRBV9, the J gene TRBJ2-7; D may be TRBD1 (6 bases). This CDR3 is built from 14 residues. V was pared by 0 bases and J by 3 bases, with 10 bases between. Germline lookup yields CDR1 SGDLS and CDR2 YYNGEE. The CDR3 DNA follows: TGTGCCAGCAGCGTAGCATTAGGGGGCTACGAGCAGTACTTC. It encodes CASSVALGGYEQYF. Using reference TRBV9 and TRBJ2-7 for the parts outside the CDR3, the full variable domain is DSGVTQTPKHLITATGQRVTLRCSPRSGDLSVYWYQQSLDQGLQFLIQYYNGEERAKGNILERFSAQQFPDLHSELNLSSLELGDSALYFCASSVALGGYEQYFGPGTRLTVT.

This clone was found a few times. The chain couples TRBV29-1 to TRBJ2-3; 7 nucleotides line up with TRBD2. V was pared by 4 bases and J by 2 bases, with 6 bases of the junction left unmatched. The CDR3 sequence is 14 residues long. In germline, CDR1 is SQVTM, CDR2 ANQGSEA. Written as DNA, the CDR3 is TGCAGCGTTGGTGGGACTATCTTCACAGATACGCAGTATTTT. Translation: CSVGGTIFTDTQYF.

The chain has TRBV28 and TRBJ1-2; 9 bases are a match to TRBD1. The CDR3 contains 17 residues. Germline trimming cut 1 base from V and 5 bases from J; bases unmatched to any gene: 11. Germline V gene lookup returns CDR1 MDHEN and CDR2 SYDVKM. The CDR3 reads CASSLSGQGISLYGYTF. For the CDR3, the DNA is TGTGCCAGCAGTTTATCGGGACAGGGAATCTCCTTGTATGGCTACACCTTC.

The chain links TRBV6-5 to TRBJ2-7; perhaps TRBD1 as D (7 bases). V was trimmed by 7 bases and J by 1 base, leaving 17 bases between them. Germline V gene data show CDR1 as MNHEY and CDR2 as SVGAGI. This CDR3 has 15 residues. Here the CDR3 DNA reads TGTGCCAGCAAAACCAGGGGGGCGAAATCCTACGAGCAGTACTTC. Translated, it gives CASKTRGAKSYEQYF.

CDR3 region: CASTLTGRNTEAFF. CDR3 nucleotides: TGTGCCAGCACACTCACAGGGCGGAACACTGAAGCTTTCTTT. The chain links TRBV7-2 to TRBJ1-1, with a possible D match to TRBD1 (6 bases). Germline CDR1 reads SGHTA; CDR2 reads FQGNSA. V was clipped by 7 bases and J by 1 base, with 13 bases between them. This CDR3 contains 14 residues.

J is TRBJ2-7 and V is TRBV7-3, with D maybe TRBD2 (5 bases). Germline CDR1 and CDR2: SGHTA and FQGTGA. This CDR3 contains 14 residues. V was shortened by 5 bases and J by 4 bases, with 15 bases between the two germline ends. CDR3 loop: CASSPSPGEYEQYF. The CDR3 region has the DNA TGTGCCAGCAGCCCCTCTCCCGGGGAATACGAGCAGTACTTC.

The rearrangement uses TRBV27 and TRBJ2-7; D not resolved. The CDR3 contains 13 residues. The ends were cut back, 2 bases at V and 1 base at J, with 6 bases in the middle. Germline values: CDR1 MNHEY, CDR2 SMNVEV (reference sequence). The CDR3 nucleotides are TGTGCCAGCAGTTTAACCCTATCCTACGAGCAGTACTTC. Translated: CASSLTLSYEQYF.

The chain uses TRBV28 and TRBJ2-7, with D possibly matching TRBD1 (5 bases). V lost 6 bases and J lost 6, with 12 bases in between. The CDR3 contains 12 residues. Germline CDR1 and CDR2: MDHEN and SYDVKM. CDR3 sequence reads: CASSLSGREQYF. The CDR3 region has the DNA TGTGCCAGCAGCCTTTCAGGGCGCGAGCAGTACTTC.

This chain connects TRBV7-2 to TRBJ2-5; 12 bases agree with TRBD2. This CDR3 is 16 amino acids long. V lost 4 bases and J lost 3; bases outside the gene matches: 6. Looked up from germline, CDR1 is SGHTA and CDR2 is FQGNSA. CDR3 nucleotide sequence: TGTGCCAGCAGCTCCTCCCTAGCGGGGGGGAAAGAGACCCAGTACTTC. Its protein product is CASSSSLAGGKETQYF.

The CDR3 loop reads CASSLFNLAQHSYEQYF. The DNA of the CDR3 is TGTGCCAGCAGCCTATTCAATTTGGCACAGCACTCCTACGAGCAGTACTTC. The J gene is TRBJ2-7, the V gene TRBV5-4; D gene unclear. This CDR3 is built from 17 residues. The germline V and J ends were trimmed by 4 bases and 0 bases, with 20 bases remaining between them. Germline V CDR1 and CDR2: SGHNT, YYREEE (reference sequence).

The J gene is TRBJ2-3, the V gene TRBV13, with TRBD2 identical over 15 bases. Trimming took 1 base from V and 5 from J; bases not matched to a gene: 4. Per germline, CDR1 PRHDT and CDR2 FYEKMQ (reference sequence). There are 17 residues in the CDR3. The CDR3 DNA is TGTGCCAGCAGCTTAGACGGGACTAGCGGGAGGAAAGATACGCAGTATTTT. This encodes CASSLDGTSGRKDTQYF.

The V gene is TRBV5-6, the J gene TRBJ2-7; maybe TRBD2 (5 bases). The germline CDR1 and CDR2 sequences are SGHDT and YYEEEE. This CDR3 spans 14 amino acids. Trimming stripped 1 base from V and 4 bases from J, with 12 bases between. The CDR3 is CASSLNREEYEQYF. The CDR3, as DNA: TGTGCCAGCAGCTTGAACCGGGAAGAATACGAGCAGTACTTC.

The chain employs TRBV2 and TRBJ2-1; TRBD2 matches at 7 bases. V shed 5 bases, J shed 3 bases, and the junction held 13 bases outside the gene matches. Germline lookup yields CDR1 SNHLY and CDR2 FYNNEI. This CDR3 is built from 17 residues. CDR3 DNA: TGTGCCAGCAGTATGCTTAACCCTAGCGGAGTCTACAATGAGCAGTTCTTC. Translation gives CASSMLNPSGVYNEQFF.

The chain is built from TRBV28 and TRBJ1-2, with D perhaps matching TRBD1 (5 bases). V dropped 5 bases and J dropped 2 bases, with 15 bases sitting between them. The germline gives CDR1 MDHEN, CDR2 SYDVKM. This CDR3 is 15 amino acids long. The DNA of the CDR3 is TGTGCCAGCAGTCCCGGGGGGGTACTCAACTATGGCTACACCTTC. As protein: CASSPGGVLNYGYTF.

This clone occurred once. The rearrangement links TRBV27 to TRBJ2-5; D possibly corresponds to TRBD1 (6 bases). With 6 bases removed from V and 5 bases from J, the gap between germline ends came to 16 bases. CDR3 length: 14 residues. Germline CDR1 is MNHEY and CDR2 is SMNVEV (reference sequence). The CDR3 DNA follows: TGTGCCAGCAGGTCCGAACAGGGTGGGGAGACCCAGTACTTC. This gives the protein CASRSEQGGETQYF.

CDR3 residues: CASSMTGTYEQYF. CDR3 bases: TGTGCCAGTAGTATGACAGGCACCTACGAGCAGTACTTC. The gene calls are TRBV19 and TRBJ2-7, with D possibly TRBD1 on 6 matching bases. Germline CDR1 LNHDA, CDR2 SQIVND (reference sequence). CDR3 size: 13 residues. Trimming pared 3 bases from V and 2 bases from J, leaving 8 bases between.

V and J are TRBV6-2 or TRBV6-3 and TRBJ1-6, with 8 bases fitting TRBD1. Germline assignment: CDR1 MNHEY and CDR2 SVGEGT. The CDR3 is made up of 17 amino acids. The trim removed 0 bases at V and 10 bases at J, leaving 11 bases unmatched. The CDR3 DNA is TGTGCCAGCAGTTACTCGAAGGGCAGGGGGCGACGATCACCCCTCCACTTT. Its translation: CASSYSKGRGRRSPLHF.

The chain carries TRBV27 and TRBJ1-6; D is uncertain. V dropped 2 bases and J dropped 0 bases, with 11 bases sitting between them. CDR3 length: 17 amino acids. The germline CDR1 and CDR2 sequences are MNHEY and SMNVEV (reference sequence). The CDR3 is CASSLVQFSSYNSPLHF. For the CDR3, the DNA is TGTGCCAGCAGTTTAGTGCAGTTCAGCTCCTATAATTCACCCCTCCACTTT.

The chain links TRBV5-5 to TRBJ2-1, with 7 bases that match TRBD2. The CDR3 contains 14 residues. The trim removed 3 bases at V and 6 bases at J, leaving 6 bases unmatched. CDR1 and CDR2 from the germline V gene are SGHKS and YYEKEE (reference sequence). The CDR3 loop reads CASSSGGPFNEQFF. Written as DNA, the CDR3 is TGTGCCAGCAGCTCGGGGGGACCCTTCAATGAGCAGTTCTTC.

This chain links TRBV5-1 with TRBJ2-3; no reliable D call. This CDR3 is 13 amino acids long. CDR1 is SGHRS and CDR2 is YFSETQ in the germline V gene. The V end was cut by 3 bases, the J end by 1 base, with 6 bases between. The CDR3 loop is CASSSGGTDTQYF. The DNA for the CDR3 is TGCGCCAGCAGCTCCGGAGGCACAGATACGCAGTATTTT.

V is TRBV28 and J is TRBJ2-7; TRBD1 matches 11 bases. There are 17 residues in the CDR3. J gave up 3 bases and V 4 bases, and 11 bases lay outside the gene matches. CDR1 and CDR2 from the germline V gene are MDHEN and SYDVKM. The CDR3 DNA reads as TGTGCCAGCAGTTCACAACTCACCGGGACAGGGGGCTACGAGCAGTACTTC. Translation gives CASSSQLTGTGGYEQYF.

This chain joins TRBV27 and TRBJ1-1, with no clear D. The CDR3 sequence is 14 residues long. Germline loops: CDR1 MNHEY, CDR2 SMNVEV (reference sequence). Between the trimmed V and J ends, which lost 3 bases and 4 bases, there was a span of 12 bases. CDR3 region: CASSLAGSGTEAFF. CDR3 DNA sequence: TGTGCCAGCAGTTTGGCGGGGTCGGGCACTGAAGCTTTCTTT.

The chain recombines TRBV5-1 with TRBJ2-7; possible D gene TRBD2, 6 bases. This CDR3 is built from 13 residues. CDR1 SGHRS and CDR2 YFSETQ come from the germline V gene. The V and J ends lost 2 bases and 5 bases respectively, with 11 bases between them. CDR3 protein: CASSFSGDHEQYF. The CDR3 DNA sequence: TGCGCCAGCAGCTTCTCGGGAGACCACGAGCAGTACTTC.

The V and J genes are TRBV28 and TRBJ2-2, with D unresolved. Germline CDR1 is MDHEN and CDR2 is SYDVKM. Trimming cost V 8 bases and J 0 bases, with 13 bases left between them. The CDR3 contains 15 residues. Here the CDR3 DNA reads TGTGCCAGCCGAGGTGACGTTGCGAACACCGGGGAGCTGTTTTTT. It is translated as CASRGDVANTGELFF. The entire variable domain, with the rest obtained from reference TRBV28 and TRBJ2-2, is as follows: DVKVTQSSRYLVKRTGEKVFLECVQDMDHENMFWYRQDPGLGLRLIYFSYDVKMKEKGDIPEGYSVSREKKERFSLILESASTNQTSMYLCASRGDVANTGELFFGEGSRLTVL.

CDR3 bases: TGTGCCAGCAGCTCCTGGACAGGATGGGACACCGGGGAGCTGTTTTTT. Its translation is CASSSWTGWDTGELFF. The rearrangement joins TRBV5-4 to TRBJ2-2, with 7 bases matching TRBD1. The CDR3 loop spans 16 amino acids. Per germline, CDR1 SGHNT and CDR2 YYREEE (reference sequence). J was trimmed by 3 bases and V by 3 bases; bases with no gene match: 8.

This chain links TRBV7-3 with TRBJ1-1; D may be TRBD1 (5 bases). CDR3 size: 13 residues. Germline lookup yields CDR1 SGHTA and CDR2 FQGTGA. V was cut by 5 bases and J by 3 bases, with 10 bases left in between. CDR3 protein: CASSEDTDTEAFF. Here the CDR3 DNA reads TGTGCCAGCAGCGAGGACACCGACACTGAAGCTTTCTTT.

V gene TRBV6-5 combines with J gene TRBJ2-7, with D maybe TRBD1 (6 bases). This CDR3 contains 14 residues. Germline CDR1 is MNHEY and CDR2 is SVGAGI. V was cut by 6 bases and J by 3 bases, with 15 bases left in between. The CDR3 loop is CASSIRQAHYEQYF. Written as DNA, the CDR3 is TGTGCCAGCAGCATCAGACAGGCACACTACGAGCAGTACTTC.